These 2 T cell receptor beta chains were all obtained from the same sample, sequenced in a study of T cells in Graves' hyperthyroidism and ophthalmopathy. Researchers amplified the TCR beta CDR3 regions from RNA transcripts. Carried out on the TCR CDR3, a first-round RT-PCR used the HTBI primer set. TCRdb passed the multiplex PCR reads through MiXCR, listing each CDR3 protein once. The sample has about 480,000 distinct CDR3 sequences; roughly a quarter are singletons. Sequenced input: blood. The receptors originated from a woman in her twenties or thirties with Graves' ophthalmopathy.

This clonotype was counted many times. The V and J genes are TRBV29-1 and TRBJ2-7, with D perhaps TRBD1 or TRBD2 (6 bases each). The CDR3 covers 15 residues. Germline CDR1 SQVTM, CDR2 ANQGSEA. V lost 0 bases and J lost 5, with 17 bases in between. In nucleotides, the CDR3 is TGCAGCGTTGAAGATCTGGGCAGGGGACTCGACGAGCAGTACTTC. Translation: CSVEDLGRGLDEQYF.

This clonotype was seen ten or more times. The chain carries TRBV14 and TRBJ1-2; D not certain. In germline, CDR1 is SGHDN, CDR2 FVKESK. V gave up 1 base and J gave up 4 bases, with 13 bases separating them. This CDR3 is built from 15 residues. The CDR3 loop reads CASSQALQGRYGYTF. The CDR3 DNA is TGTGCCAGCAGCCAAGCGCTCCAAGGCCGCTATGGCTACACCTTC.